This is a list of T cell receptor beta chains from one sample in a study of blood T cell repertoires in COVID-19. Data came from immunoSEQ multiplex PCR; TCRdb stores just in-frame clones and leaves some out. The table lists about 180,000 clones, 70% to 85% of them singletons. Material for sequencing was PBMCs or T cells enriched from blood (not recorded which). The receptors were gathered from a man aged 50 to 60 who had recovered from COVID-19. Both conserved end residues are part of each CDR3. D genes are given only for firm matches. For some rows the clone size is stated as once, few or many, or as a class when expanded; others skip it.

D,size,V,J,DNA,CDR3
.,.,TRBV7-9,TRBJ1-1,TGTGCCAGCAGCCCCCCTCGGGGGGTCGTCACTGAAGCTTTCTTT,CASSPPRGVVTEAFF
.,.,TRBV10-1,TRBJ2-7,TGCGCCAGCAGTGACCCAGGGAACGAGCAGTACTTC,CASSDPGNEQYF
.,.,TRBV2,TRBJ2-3,TGTGCCAGCAGCCGGGACAATGGAGATACGCAGTATTTT,CASSRDNGDTQYF
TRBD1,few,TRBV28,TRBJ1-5,TGTGCCAGCCGACAGGGGGGAGGCAATCAGCCCCAGCATTTT,CASRQGGGNQPQHF
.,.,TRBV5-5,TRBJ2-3,TGTGCCAGCAGCTTGGCCGGGCAGGGAACTAGCACAGATACGCAGTATTTT,CASSLAGQGTSTDTQYF
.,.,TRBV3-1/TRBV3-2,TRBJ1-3,TGTGCCAGCACACAGATACTCTCTGGAAACACCATATATTTT,CASTQILSGNTIYF
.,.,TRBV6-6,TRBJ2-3,TGTGCCAGCAGTGGTTCAACTTACGGCACAGATACGCAGTATTTT,CASSGSTYGTDTQYF
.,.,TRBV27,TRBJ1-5,TGTGCCAGCAGTATACAGGGTGGCAATCAGCCCCAGCATTTT,CASSIQGGNQPQHF
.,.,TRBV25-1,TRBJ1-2,TGTGCCAGCAGTGATCCCGGGGGTGTGGACTATGGCTACACCTTC,CASSDPGGVDYGYTF
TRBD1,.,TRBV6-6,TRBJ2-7,TGTGCCAGCACTGACAGGGGAATGGGCGAGCAGTACTTC,CASTDRGMGEQYF
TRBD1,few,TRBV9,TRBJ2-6,TGTGCCAGCAGCGCACAGGGGGCGGATTTAGCTGGGGCCAACGTCCTGACTTTC,CASSAQGADLAGANVLTF
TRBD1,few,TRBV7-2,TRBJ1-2,TGTGCCAGCAGCCCGGACAGGAACTATGGCTACACCTTC,CASSPDRNYGYTF
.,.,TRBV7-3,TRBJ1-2,TGTGCCAGCAGCCCCACAGGGTCAGATGGCTACACCTTC,CASSPTGSDGYTF
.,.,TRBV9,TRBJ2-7,TGTGCCAGCAGCGTAGAACCCAGGGCCTACGAGCAGTACTTC,CASSVEPRAYEQYF
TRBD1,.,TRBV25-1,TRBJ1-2,TGTGCCAGCCGGGACAGCCGCCTTTGGTACACCTTC,CASRDSRLWYTF
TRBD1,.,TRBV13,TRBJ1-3,TGTGCCAGCAGTGAGGGGGCTACCTCTGGAAACACCATATATTTT,CASSEGATSGNTIYF
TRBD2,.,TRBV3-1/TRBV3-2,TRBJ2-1,TGTGCCAGCAGCCAGGAGAGCGGGGGGCCTATTTCTGGGCAGTTCTTC,CASSQESGGPISGQFF
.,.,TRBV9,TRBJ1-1,TGTGCCAGCAGCGGATTGACAGAAATCCGGACTGAAGCTTTCTTT,CASSGLTEIRTEAFF
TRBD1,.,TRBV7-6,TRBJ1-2,TGTGCCAGCAGCCAGGACAGGGGGGTCTATGGCTACACCTTC,CASSQDRGVYGYTF
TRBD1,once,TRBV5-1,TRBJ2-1,TGCGCCAGCAGCTTCTTATTCGTCGGGACAGGCTACAATGAGCAGTTCTTC,CASSFLFVGTGYNEQFF
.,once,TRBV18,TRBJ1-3,TGTGCCAGCTCACCAAGTAGACAGCTAGGAAACACCATATATTTT,CASSPSRQLGNTIYF
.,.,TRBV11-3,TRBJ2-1,TGTGCCAGCAGCCCAACGGGTCTAGCCTACAATGAGCAGTTCTTC,CASSPTGLAYNEQFF
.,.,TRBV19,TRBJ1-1,TGTGCCAGTAGTAAGGGGCCGAGCACTGAAGCTTTCTTT,CASSKGPSTEAFF
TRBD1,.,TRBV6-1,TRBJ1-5,TGTGCCAGCAGTGAATACGGGACAGGGAAGTTGCAGCCCCAGCATTTT,CASSEYGTGKLQPQHF
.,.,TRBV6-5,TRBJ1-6,TGTGCCAGCAGTACCCGACAGGACGGAACACCCCTCCACTTT,CASSTRQDGTPLHF
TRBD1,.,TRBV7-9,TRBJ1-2,TGTGCCAGCAGCTTATTAGACAGGGGGCTAGGCTACACCTTC,CASSLLDRGLGYTF
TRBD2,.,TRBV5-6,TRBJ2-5,TGTGCCAGCAGCTTGAATCATATTGCGGGGGGCCAAGAGACCCAGTACTTC,CASSLNHIAGGQETQYF
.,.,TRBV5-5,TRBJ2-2,TGTGCCAGTAGTCGTAAGGGCGCGGGCACCGGGGAGCTGTTTTTT,CASSRKGAGTGELFF
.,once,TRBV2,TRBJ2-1,TGTGCCAGCAGGACTTTGGAGGGGGAGCAGTTCTTC,CASRTLEGEQFF
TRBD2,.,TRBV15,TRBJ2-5,TGTGCCACCGCCGCGGCCGGGAGGCAAGAGACCCAGTACTTC,CATAAAGRQETQYF
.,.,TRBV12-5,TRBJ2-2,TGTGCTAGTGGGATCGAGGAGGGGTTAGGCGGGGAGCTGTTTTTT,CASGIEEGLGGELFF
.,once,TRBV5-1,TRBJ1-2,TGCGCCAGCATGGACCCGAGGGACTATGGCTACACCTTC,CASMDPRDYGYTF
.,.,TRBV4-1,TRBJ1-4,TGCGCCAGCAGCCAATCCCGACGACAGATCTGGATTGAAAAACTGTTTTTT,CASSQSRRQIWIEKLFF
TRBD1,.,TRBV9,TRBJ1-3,TGTGCCAGCAGCGCGGGACAGGGGGGTGGAAACACCATATATTTT,CASSAGQGGGNTIYF
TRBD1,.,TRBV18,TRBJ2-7,TGTGCCAGCTCAACCGGGACAGGGGACGAGCAGTACTTC,CASSTGTGDEQYF
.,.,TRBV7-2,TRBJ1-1,TGTGCCAGCAGCTCAGCGGGGGGGGCAGTTGGGCTTTGGGTAGCTTTCTTT,CASSSAGGAVGLWVAFF
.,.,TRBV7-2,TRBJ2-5,TGTGCCAGCAGCTTCGGGGGGACACAAGAGACCCAGTACTTC,CASSFGGTQETQYF
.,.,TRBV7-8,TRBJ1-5,TGTGCCAGCAGCTTAGGGGACATAGGGGCCGGGGGGTATCAGCCCCAGCATTTT,CASSLGDIGAGGYQPQHF
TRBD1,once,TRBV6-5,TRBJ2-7,TGTGCCAGCAGTTACTCTACAGGGGCAGGGGGCTACGAGCAGTACTTC,CASSYSTGAGGYEQYF
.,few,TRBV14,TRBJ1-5,TGTGCCAGCAGCCAAGAGGGGGCTCTGAATCAGCCCCAGCATTTT,CASSQEGALNQPQHF
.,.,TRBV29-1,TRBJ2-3,TGCAGCGTTGTACGCGCGGGTGCAGATACGCAGTATTTT,CSVVRAGADTQYF
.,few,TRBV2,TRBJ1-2,TGTGCCAGCAGCGTACAGGAATACTATGGCTACACCTTC,CASSVQEYYGYTF
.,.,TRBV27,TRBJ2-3,TGTGCCAGCAGTTTCCCCTCTGACTCAGATACGCAGTATTTT,CASSFPSDSDTQYF
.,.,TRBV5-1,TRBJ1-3,TGCGCCAGCAGCTTGTCGACAGCAGGAAACACCATATATTTT,CASSLSTAGNTIYF
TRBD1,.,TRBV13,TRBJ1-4,TGTGCCAGCAGCTACCGACAGGGGGCGCGCGGTAATGAAAAACTGTTTTTT,CASSYRQGARGNEKLFF
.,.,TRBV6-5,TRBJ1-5,TGTGCCAGCAGGGTGTCGGGGGACAGCAATCAGCCCCAGCATTTT,CASRVSGDSNQPQHF
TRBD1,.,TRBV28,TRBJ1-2,TGTGCCAGCAGATTGACAGGGGGTGGCTACACCTTC,CASRLTGGGYTF
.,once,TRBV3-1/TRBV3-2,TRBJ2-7,TGTGCCAGCAGCCAAACCGCGGCAGGGGTCTACGAGCAGTACTTC,CASSQTAAGVYEQYF
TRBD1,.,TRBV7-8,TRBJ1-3,TGTGCCAGCAGCTTAGGACAGGGCTCTGGAAACACCATATATTTT,CASSLGQGSGNTIYF